This is a list of T cell receptor beta chains from one sample in a study of graft-versus-host responses after intestinal transplantation. Libraries were prepared by immunoSEQ multiplex PCR; TCRdb keeps only in-frame clonotypes and omits some of them. Of over 100,000 clones listed, about 92% are singletons. Antigens of these TCRs are unknown. The sequenced sample was unstimulated CD8+ T cells sorted from spleen or lymph node cells, obtained before transplant. These receptor sequences come from a human donor who was the organ donor for an intestinal transplant. The CDR3 runs from the conserved cysteine through the conserved F or W. The order of the fields is CDR3 DNA, CDR3 protein, clone size, D gene, V gene, J gene. D genes are given only for firm matches. Expanded clones get a size class; other rows say once, few or many, or leave the size out.

TGTGCCAGCAGCGGCGGGAATACAGATACGCAGTATTTT,CASSGGNTDTQYF,-,-,TRBV4-2,TRBJ2-3
TGTGCCAGTAGTATGTGGGTTGGGGGACCCTACGAGCAGTACTTC,CASSMWVGGPYEQYF,-,-,TRBV19,TRBJ2-7
TGTGCCAGCAGCCCCCGTGGGGTCAACGAGCAGTACTTC,CASSPRGVNEQYF,-,-,TRBV9,TRBJ2-7
TGCGCCAGCAGCTGGATAGCAGGAGCCTACAATGAGCAGTTCTTC,CASSWIAGAYNEQFF,-,-,TRBV4-1,TRBJ2-1
TGTGCCATCAGTGAGTCTGAGGGGGCCAGGGATCAGCCCCAGCATTTT,CAISESEGARDQPQHF,-,TRBD1,TRBV10-3,TRBJ1-5
TGTGCCAGCGGGCTAGCTGTTAACACCGGGGAGCTGTTTTTT,CASGLAVNTGELFF,-,-,TRBV9,TRBJ2-2
TGTGCCAGCAGGCACGTGGCGGGAGGGTTCTACAATGAGCAGTTCTTC,CASRHVAGGFYNEQFF,-,TRBD2,TRBV2,TRBJ2-1
TGTGCCAGCAGCCCAGGGACAGGGGGCTACGAGCAGTACTTC,CASSPGTGGYEQYF,-,TRBD1,TRBV7-2,TRBJ2-7
TGCGCCAGCAGCCAAGATTCAGGGGGCCTCGAAAAACTGTTTTTT,CASSQDSGGLEKLFF,-,TRBD1,TRBV4-3,TRBJ1-4
TGTGCCAGCAGCCTGACAGGCTACGAGCAGTACTTC,CASSLTGYEQYF,-,-,TRBV7-2,TRBJ2-7
TGTGCCAGCAGTCTACGGATGGGATATCCGGAGCAGTTCTTC,CASSLRMGYPEQFF,-,-,TRBV27,TRBJ2-1
TGTGCCAGCAGTTTATCGTCCCTAGCGGGGAGCAATGAGCAGTTCTTC,CASSLSSLAGSNEQFF,-,TRBD2,TRBV27,TRBJ2-1
TGTGCCAGCAGCGTAGTTGGGAGCCGCAATGAGCAGTTCTTC,CASSVVGSRNEQFF,-,-,TRBV9,TRBJ2-1
TGTGCCAGCAGTGAAGCTAGTATTCTCGGGAGGGCCTTAGTAACCGGGGAGCTGTTTTTT,CASSEASILGRALVTGELFF,-,TRBD2,TRBV2,TRBJ2-2
TGTGCCAGCAGCTTATCGGGCGGGAGCGGGGAGACCCAGTACTTC,CASSLSGGSGETQYF,-,TRBD2,TRBV7-3,TRBJ2-5
TGTGCCAGCAGTTTATCGGGCGGGAGCCGCAATGAGCAGTTCTTC,CASSLSGGSRNEQFF,-,TRBD2,TRBV27,TRBJ2-1
TGTGCCAGCAGCCCGGGGACAGGGGGCTTGGCAAACTATGGCTACACCTTC,CASSPGTGGLANYGYTF,-,TRBD1,TRBV5-6,TRBJ1-2
TGTGCCAGTACAAGCCCGAATGAGCAGTTCTTC,CASTSPNEQFF,few,-,TRBV19,TRBJ2-1
TGTGCCAGCAGTCCATATACGGGGGGATCTAATGAAAAACTGTTTTTT,CASSPYTGGSNEKLFF,-,-,TRBV6-6,TRBJ1-4
TGTGCCAGCAGTGAGCAGGGCGCATACGATACGCAGTATTTT,CASSEQGAYDTQYF,-,-,TRBV25-1,TRBJ2-3
TGTGCCAGCAGCTTACGAAGGGTCAGTAGCTCTCTCAATGAGCAGTTCTTC,CASSLRRVSSSLNEQFF,-,-,TRBV11-1,TRBJ2-1
TGTGCCAGCAGCGTAAGTCTAGCCCAAGAGACCCAGTACTTC,CASSVSLAQETQYF,-,-,TRBV9,TRBJ2-5
TGTGCCAGTAGTATAGAGGTAGGGGACAGAGCATCCCCATCCTCATACGAGCAGTACTTC,CASSIEVGDRASPSSYEQYF,-,TRBD1,TRBV19,TRBJ2-7
TGTGCCAGCAGTTGGGATCAATCCCCAGCTAACTATGGCTACACCTTC,CASSWDQSPANYGYTF,-,-,TRBV28,TRBJ1-2
TGCGCCAGCAGCCAAGATAGAGGGCAGGGGTATGGCTACACCTTC,CASSQDRGQGYGYTF,-,-,TRBV4-3,TRBJ1-2
TGTGCCAGCAGTGACTCCCGCAGTACTGAAGCTTTCTTT,CASSDSRSTEAFF,-,-,TRBV2,TRBJ1-1
TGCGCCAGCAGCCAAGCGACAGGGACCTACGAGCAGTACTTC,CASSQATGTYEQYF,-,TRBD1,TRBV4-1,TRBJ2-7
TGTGCCAGCAGCTTGTATTTCATTTGGGCCAGCTCCTACGAGCAGTACTTC,CASSLYFIWASSYEQYF,-,-,TRBV5-6,TRBJ2-7
TGTGCCAGTAGTAGGGAGGGGTCACTATTTCAAGAGACCCAGTACTTC,CASSREGSLFQETQYF,-,TRBD2,TRBV19,TRBJ2-5
TGTGCCAGCTATACAGGGACGAAAAACATTCAGTACTTC,CASYTGTKNIQYF,-,-,TRBV2,TRBJ2-4
TGTGCCAGCAGCGTAGGGACAGGGAACACCATATATTTT,CASSVGTGNTIYF,-,TRBD1,TRBV9,TRBJ1-3
TGTGCCAGCAGCATCCTAGCGGCCGAATACGAGCAGTACTTC,CASSILAAEYEQYF,-,TRBD2,TRBV5-6,TRBJ2-7
TGTGCCAGCAGCTTAGCGGGGTTGGGTGAGACCCAGTACTTC,CASSLAGLGETQYF,-,-,TRBV7-9,TRBJ2-5
TGTGCCAGCAACCTTCGGGACGGGAACAATGAGCAGTTCTTC,CASNLRDGNNEQFF,-,-,TRBV6-1,TRBJ2-1
TGCGCCAGCAGGCCCGAACTAGCGGGAGGGCCCCATGAGCAGTTCTTC,CASRPELAGGPHEQFF,-,TRBD2,TRBV4-1,TRBJ2-1
TGTGCCAGCAGTTTCCTACCCCCGGGACAGGGGGCGCAGATCTTC,CASSFLPPGQGAQIF,-,TRBD1,TRBV6-5,TRBJ1-2
TGTGCCAGCAGCGCGACTAGCGGATACACAGATACGCAGTATTTT,CASSATSGYTDTQYF,-,TRBD2,TRBV9,TRBJ2-3
TGTGCCAGCAGTCCTATAGTGGGTCAGCCCCAGCATTTT,CASSPIVGQPQHF,-,-,TRBV27,TRBJ1-5
TGCGCCAGCAGCTTGGCCCCAGGGAGGTGGCCTAATGAAAAACTGTTTTTT,CASSLAPGRWPNEKLFF,-,-,TRBV5-1,TRBJ1-4
TGTGCCACCAGCAGAGAACTATCGGGATCTTTGAACACTGAAGCTTTCTTT,CATSRELSGSLNTEAFF,-,-,TRBV15,TRBJ1-1
TGTGCCATCAGTGAAAGGGGGAAAGAGCAGTACTTC,CAISERGKEQYF,few,-,TRBV10-3,TRBJ2-7
TGTGCCAGCAGTTGGGGTCCGACAAATGAAAAACTGTTTTTT,CASSWGPTNEKLFF,-,-,TRBV27,TRBJ1-4
TGTGCCAGCAGTTGGGGACAGGGTGGCTACGAGCAGTACTTC,CASSWGQGGYEQYF,-,TRBD1,TRBV27,TRBJ2-7
TGTGCCAGTACCTCGGGGACAGGTTTGGGAGAGCAGTACTTC,CASTSGTGLGEQYF,-,TRBD1,TRBV19,TRBJ2-7
TGCGCCAGCAGCCAAGTAGGGTTGGACAATCAGCCCCAGCATTTT,CASSQVGLDNQPQHF,-,-,TRBV4-1,TRBJ1-5
TGTGCCAGCAGCGTACAGGGACTAGGGGACACCATATATTTT,CASSVQGLGDTIYF,-,-,TRBV9,TRBJ1-3
TGTGCCAGCAGCGGGGGACTAGCGGGTTCCTCCTACGAGCAGTACTTC,CASSGGLAGSSYEQYF,-,TRBD2,TRBV7-9,TRBJ2-7
TGTGCCAGCAGCCATTCCTACGAGCAGTACTTC,CASSHSYEQYF,few,-,TRBV4-2,TRBJ2-7